One sample yielded the 27 T cell receptor beta chains listed below, sequenced in a study of beta chain features in type 1 diabetes. Investigators reverse transcribed all isolated RNA, so they sequenced expressed TCRB transcripts. TCRdb's copy holds only in-frame clones and misses some; the assay was immunoSEQ multiplex PCR. The sample contains 970,000 or so clones, roughly 15% of which appear only once. Sequenced: naive CD4+ T cells from blood. The receptors stem from a woman under 30 in good health.

A few counts support this clone. This sequence joins TRBV27 and TRBJ2-7; 7 positions agree with TRBD1. The ends lost 6 bases at V and 3 bases at J; junction bases unmatched: 11. The CDR3 consists of 15 residues. Germline V gene data show CDR1 as MNHEY and CDR2 as SMNVEV (reference sequence). CDR3 protein: CASRLNRDSVYEQYF. CDR3 DNA: TGTGCCAGCAGACTTAACCGGGACAGCGTCTACGAGCAGTACTTC.

The CDR3 sequence: CASSPSGNQPQHF. The CDR3 DNA follows: TGTGCCAGCAGCCCCAGCGGTAATCAGCCCCAGCATTTT. The rearrangement uses TRBV6-5 and TRBJ1-5; no clear D gene. This CDR3 has 13 residues. Germline CDR1 and CDR2: MNHEY and SVGAGI. Trimming took 6 bases from V and 4 from J, leaving 10 bases between them.

This clone was counted only a few times. The rearrangement joins TRBV7-3 to TRBJ2-7; no definite D call. The germline V gene has CDR1 SGHTA and CDR2 FQGTGA. CDR3 length equals 13 residues. The V end was cut by 3 bases, the J end by 6 bases, with 12 bases between. CDR3 sequence reads: CASSFTYVSEQYF. The CDR3 region has the DNA TGTGCCAGCAGCTTCACCTACGTTTCCGAGCAGTACTTC.

This clone was detected only a few times. One end of the junction fails to match germline, which may point to a read error. This chain joins TRBV6-5 and TRBJ1-2; 8 bases agree with TRBD1. CDR1 is MNHEY, CDR2 SVGAGI, per germline. This CDR3 has 14 residues. CDR3 DNA sequence: TGTGCCAGCAGTTACTACGGGCAGGGGGCGCTTCAAGAGTTC. Its protein is CASSYYGQGALQEF.

In this sample, this clone turned up a few times. The chain links TRBV2 to TRBJ1-2; the match to TRBD1 covers 7 bases. There are 14 residues in the CDR3. CDR1 and CDR2 (germline): SNHLY, FYNNEI. With 6 bases clipped from V and 8 bases from J, the junction kept 12 bases outside the gene matches. CDR3 coding DNA: TGTGCCAGCAGGGGGACAGCTAACTATCAGGGCTACACCTTC. Protein sequence: CASRGTANYQGYTF.

The chain is built from TRBV7-3 and TRBJ2-1; D is possibly TRBD1 (6 bases). Per germline, CDR1 SGHTA and CDR2 FQGTGA. Trimming removed 5 bases from V and 5 bases from J, with 19 bases in between. This CDR3 region has 16 residues. CDR3 loop: CASSPHNSQGNNEQFF. CDR3 DNA: TGTGCCAGCAGCCCCCACAACTCACAGGGTAACAATGAGCAGTTCTTC.

This clone was picked up a small number of times. V and J are TRBV7-2 and TRBJ1-5; D ambiguous. There are 12 residues in the CDR3. V was clipped by 6 bases and J by 4 bases, with 7 bases between them. Germline V gives CDR1 SGHTA, CDR2 FQGNSA. CDR3: CASSRGNQPQHF. CDR3 nucleotide sequence: TGTGCCAGCAGTCGCGGGAATCAGCCCCAGCATTTT.

This clone was picked up a small number of times. This sequence joins TRBV7-9 and TRBJ1-2, with 9 bases identical to TRBD1. Germline values: CDR1 SEHNR, CDR2 FQNEAQ (reference sequence). The J segment lost 7 bases and the V segment lost 5 bases, leaving 2 bases of the junction unmatched. The CDR3 is made up of 12 amino acids. CDR3 loop: CASSRDRAGYTF. CDR3 in DNA: TGTGCCAGCAGCCGGGACAGGGCTGGCTACACCTTC.

This clone has more than one count but fewer than ten. The chain joins TRBV10-3 to TRBJ1-5, with D unresolved. This CDR3 is 13 amino acids long. Between the trimmed V and J ends, which lost 10 bases and 3 bases, there was a span of 13 bases. In germline, CDR1 is ENHRY, CDR2 SYGVKD. The chain's CDR3 is CATRASDNQPQHF. Here the CDR3 DNA reads TGTGCCACTCGGGCCTCGGACAATCAGCCCCAGCATTTT.

This chain connects TRBV9 to TRBJ2-1; 10 bases match TRBD2. The germline V gene encodes CDR1 SGDLS and CDR2 YYNGEE. The V and J ends lost 5 bases and 2 bases, in that order; junction bases with no gene match: 4. The length of the CDR3 is 15 residues. CDR3 region: CASSRTSGTYNEQFF. The CDR3 DNA reads as TGTGCCAGCAGTAGGACTAGCGGAACCTACAATGAGCAGTTCTTC.

The chain couples TRBV5-1 to TRBJ2-1; TRBD2 matches 10 bases. Trimming at V came to 0 bases and at J to 4 bases, leaving 4 bases not matched to a gene. Germline V gene lookup returns CDR1 SGHRS and CDR2 YFSETQ. This CDR3 is built from 16 residues. The CDR3 here is CASSLGGTSAYNEQFF. CDR3 nucleotide sequence: TGCGCCAGCAGCTTGGGTGGGACTAGCGCTTACAATGAGCAGTTCTTC.

There are a few counts of this clone. The DNA for the CDR3 is TGCGCCAGCAGCCAAGATGTGCAGGTCCGCTACGAGCAGTACTTC. It translates to CASSQDVQVRYEQYF. V is TRBV4-3 and J is TRBJ2-7, with D hard to call. The CDR3 runs to 15 residues. The germline CDR1 and CDR2 sequences are LGHNA and YSLEER. V was shortened by 0 bases and J by 3 bases, with 12 bases between the two germline ends.

A few counts support this clone. This rearrangement joins TRBV11-1 to TRBJ2-6; D unresolved. Trimming shortened V by 5 bases and J by 0 bases, and 11 bases separated the two germline ends. This CDR3 region has 16 residues. Germline V lookup: CDR1 SGHAT, CDR2 FQDESV (reference sequence). The CDR3: CASSPRAYSGANVLTF. The CDR3 DNA reads as TGTGCCAGCAGCCCTCGGGCGTACTCTGGGGCCAACGTCCTGACTTTC.

This clone showed up just a few times. The V gene is TRBV5-6, the J gene TRBJ1-1, with D uncertain. The CDR3 is made up of 15 amino acids. Germline loops: CDR1 SGHDT, CDR2 YYEEEE. Trimming stripped 2 bases from V and 5 bases from J, with 16 bases between. CDR3 protein: CASSFAWALATEAFF. The DNA of the CDR3 is TGTGCCAGCAGCTTTGCTTGGGCTTTGGCGACTGAAGCTTTCTTT. The full variable domain, with the rest looked up from reference TRBV5-6 and TRBJ1-1, is DAGVTQSPTHLIKTRGQQVTLRCSPKSGHDTVSWYQQALGQGPQFIFQYYEEEERQRGNFPDRFSGHQFPNYSSELNVNALLLGDSALYLCASSFAWALATEAFFGQGTRLTVV.

This clone was seen only a few times. The chain couples TRBV7-3 to TRBJ2-6; the D is unclear. Deletions cut 8 bases from V and 1 base from J, with 12 bases between. Germline V gene lookup returns CDR1 SGHTA and CDR2 FQGTGA. This CDR3 comprises 15 residues. The CDR3 region is CASAPFVSGANVLTF. CDR3 in DNA: TGTGCCAGCGCCCCGTTTGTGTCTGGGGCCAACGTCCTGACTTTC.

This clone appeared a few times. The chain couples TRBV28 to TRBJ2-5; D is possibly TRBD1 (5 bases). CDR3 length: 17 residues. Germline assignment: CDR1 MDHEN and CDR2 SYDVKM. Trimming took off 9 bases at V and 8 bases at J, with 31 bases between the two ends. The CDR3 DNA reads TGTGCCAGTTTCTCCCCAGGGCTCCTTCGAATGGGTGGAACCCAGTACTTC. Encoded protein: CASFSPGLLRMGGTQYF.

This clone was seen more than once but under ten times. The chain joins TRBV7-2 to TRBJ2-7; D not certain. The CDR3 sequence is 13 residues long. V dropped 5 bases and J dropped 5 bases, with 13 bases sitting between them. From germline, CDR1 is SGHTA and CDR2 FQGNSA. CDR3 coding DNA: TGTGCCAGCAGCCTCACAGTCAAGGACGAGCAGTACTTC. Its protein product is CASSLTVKDEQYF. The full variable domain, its missing parts supplied by reference TRBV7-2 and TRBJ2-7, is GAGVSQSPSNKVTEKGKDVELRCDPISGHTALYWYRQSLGQGLEFLIYFQGNSAPDKSGLPSDRFSAERTGGSVSTLTIQRTQQEDSAVYLCASSLTVKDEQYFGPGTRLTVT.

This rearrangement joins TRBV18 to TRBJ2-5; no clear D. Trimming left V 0 bases short and J 4 bases short, with 6 bases between. Looked up from germline, CDR1 is KGHSH and CDR2 is LQKENI. This CDR3 is built from 13 residues. The CDR3: CASSPPLGETQYF. Written as DNA, the CDR3 is TGTGCCAGCTCACCACCTTTAGGAGAGACCCAGTACTTC.

The chain employs TRBV10-3 and TRBJ2-1, with a tentative D call TRBD1 (5 bases). Trimming took 7 bases from V and 6 from J, leaving 13 bases between them. There are 13 residues in the CDR3. The germline CDR1 and CDR2 sequences are ENHRY and SYGVKD. This CDR3 is CAINVGAGNEQFF. As DNA, the CDR3 is TGTGCCATCAATGTTGGGGCTGGCAATGAGCAGTTCTTC.

This clone was detected only a few times. The V gene is TRBV7-3, the J gene TRBJ2-3; D call uncertain. The V and J ends lost 2 bases and 7 bases respectively, with 4 bases between them. CDR1 is SGHTA, CDR2 FQGTGA, per germline. There are 11 residues in the CDR3. As DNA, the CDR3 is TGTGCCAGCAGCTTAGGTTATACGCAGTATTTT. Translated, it gives CASSLGYTQYF.

V usage is TRBV4-3 and J usage is TRBJ2-4; 11 nucleotides match TRBD2. This CDR3 has 21 amino acids. V lost 0 bases and J lost 0; bases outside the gene matches: 13. In germline, CDR1 is LGHNA, CDR2 YSLEER. The CDR3 sequence: CASSQDTRGLAGGRAKNIQYF. The CDR3 DNA reads TGCGCCAGCAGCCAAGACACCAGGGGGCTAGCGGGAGGACGAGCCAAAAACATTCAGTACTTC.

The chain recombines TRBV11-3 with TRBJ2-3; D uncertain. Trimming removed 0 bases from V and 0 bases from J, with 4 bases in between. This CDR3 region has 14 residues. Germline V CDR1 and CDR2: SGHNT, YENEEA. CDR3 in amino acids: CASSLDRSTDTQYF. For the CDR3, the DNA is TGTGCCAGCAGCTTAGATAGAAGCACAGATACGCAGTATTTT.

V and J are TRBV27 and TRBJ1-1, with a tentative D call TRBD1 (5 bases). The V end was cut by 8 bases, the J end by 0 bases, with 25 bases between. Germline loops: CDR1 MNHEY, CDR2 SMNVEV (reference sequence). The length of the CDR3 is 18 residues. Here the CDR3 reads CASPGGSGRMLMNTEAFF. The DNA of the CDR3 is TGTGCCAGCCCCGGGGGTTCAGGAAGGATGCTCATGAACACTGAAGCTTTCTTT.

This clone has more than one count but fewer than ten. V is TRBV7-9 and J is TRBJ2-2; 9 nucleotides agree with TRBD1. The V gene end was trimmed by 7 bases and the J gene end by 5 bases; junction bases not matched to a gene: 14. The CDR3 length is 17 residues. From germline, CDR1 is SEHNR and CDR2 FQNEAQ (reference sequence). The CDR3 coding sequence is TGTGCCAGCACAACTAGGGGACAGGGAGGCGTGACCGGGGAGCTGTTTTTT. The encoded protein is CASTTRGQGGVTGELFF.

This sequence joins TRBV5-1 and TRBJ2-7; 8 bases align to TRBD2. Losses at the gene ends were 4 bases for V and 2 bases for J; bases not matched to a gene: 5. CDR1 SGHRS and CDR2 YFSETQ come from the germline V gene. The CDR3 is 14 amino acids. The CDR3 region is CASSRGTSPYEQYF. CDR3 coding DNA: TGCGCCAGCAGCCGCGGGACTAGTCCCTACGAGCAGTACTTC.

This clone was counted between two and nine times. J is TRBJ2-3 and V is TRBV4-1, with 8 bases aligning to TRBD1. Trimming cost V 2 bases and J 3 bases; bases outside gene matches: 4. The CDR3 consists of 15 residues. Germline CDR1 and CDR2: MGHRA and YSYEKL. CDR3 residues: CASSQRTGSTDTQYF. CDR3 DNA: TGCGCCAGCAGCCAAAGGACAGGGAGTACAGATACGCAGTATTTT.

This clone showed up just a few times. V is TRBV28 and J is TRBJ1-4; D might be TRBD1 (5 bases). The CDR3 length is 15 residues. Trimming stripped 4 bases from V and 7 bases from J, with 16 bases between. CDR1 is MDHEN, CDR2 SYDVKM, per germline. In DNA, the CDR3 is TGTGCCAGCAGTTCCTCAGGGATTATCGGTGAAAAACTGTTTTTT. Protein sequence: CASSSSGIIGEKLFF.